This T cell receptor beta chain was identified during a study of T cell repertoires in cytomegalovirus infection. The wider study: It was recently identified HLA-C-restricted and well-studied HLA-B-restricted CMV epitopes that the study used. The public TCR beta signatures pointed to both CMV infection and matching HLA type.

Study observations and caveats: HLA-C-restricted CMV-specific TCR beta clonotypes were dominant in the ex vivo response. Carriers of CMV and the relevant HLA type were discriminated by public TCR beta frequency.

Regarding this clonotype: Its antigen remains unknown.

The CDR3 is made up of 15 amino acids. Germline-derived CDR1 and CDR2 are LNHDA and SQIVND (reference sequence). Trimming removed 8 bases from V and 6 bases from J; junction bases left unmatched: 12. TCRdb used MiXCR to reprocess the reads, holding one entry per CDR3 protein. The table lists approximately 910,000 distinct CDR3 sequences, about a third of them singletons. This specimen consisted of cultured CD8+ T cells from PBMCs, obtained from culture after CMV antigen stimulation. The source is a human donor in good health (CMV status not recorded). Some clones in this sample may be carry-over from other donors' samples. The V gene is TRBV19, the J gene TRBJ1-5, with 8 bases that match TRBD1. CDR3 amino acids: CASSRSGGDVQPQHF. CDR3 sequence (DNA): TGTGCCAGTTCCCGATCAGGGGGCGACGTTCAGCCCCAGCATTTT.